These 13 T cell receptor beta chains share one sample of origin, sequenced in a study of cytomegalovirus exposure and HLA in healthy donors. Researchers ran the PCR with 60 Vbeta and 13 Jbeta primers. The repertoire was sequenced with immunoSEQ multiplex PCR; TCRdb's copy has only in-frame clones and lacks some. The sample consists of more than 100,000 clones, about three quarters of them appearing once. The specimen was PBMCs. The receptor set was obtained from a woman aged 40-49 years in good health and CMV-seropositive.

The CDR3 DNA follows: TGTGCCAGCAGCTTGCAACACGTCTTGACCTACGAGCAGTACTTC. It specifies CASSLQHVLTYEQYF. The chain couples TRBV5-6 to TRBJ2-7, with D unresolved. CDR3 length: 15 amino acids. Trimming removed 1 base at V and 2 bases at J, with 13 bases between. Germline-derived CDR1 and CDR2 are SGHDT and YYEEEE.

V and J are TRBV10-3 and TRBJ2-3; 7 bases fit TRBD2. CDR3 length equals 16 residues. V lost 6 bases, J lost 9 bases, and 18 bases stayed unmatched. Per the germline V gene, CDR1 is ENHRY and CDR2 is SYGVKD. CDR3 bases: TGTGCCATCAGGGTTGGCAGCGGGAACACCCTGGGGACGCAGTATTTT. This encodes CAIRVGSGNTLGTQYF.

This clone occurred once. The sample carries other DNA sequences with the same CDR3. The chain carries TRBV19 and TRBJ1-1, with D hard to call. Germline loops: CDR1 LNHDA, CDR2 SQIVND (reference sequence). CDR3 size: 11 residues. V was shortened by 6 bases and J by 6 bases, with 8 bases between the two germline ends. The CDR3 nucleotides are TGTGCCAGTAGCGTAGGAGCTGAAGCTTTCTTT. Translation gives CASSVGAEAFF.

The chain is built from TRBV6-1 and TRBJ1-1; TRBD1 matches 8 bases. Germline V lookup: CDR1 MNHNS, CDR2 SASEGT. The V segment lost 3 bases and the J segment 3 bases; nucleotides outside the gene matches: 6. The CDR3 consists of 15 residues. The CDR3 DNA sequence: TGTGCCAGCAGTGATTCAGGGGGCGCTTACACTGAAGCTTTCTTT. This translates into CASSDSGGAYTEAFF.

The chain couples TRBV5-8 to TRBJ1-1; tentatively, D is TRBD1 (5 bases). There are 15 residues in the CDR3. CDR1 and CDR2 from the germline V gene are SGHTS and YDEGEE. Deletions cut 7 bases from V and 8 bases from J, with 24 bases between. In nucleotides, the CDR3 is TGTGCCAGCCCCCTGGGGCGCGCCAGGCGTGGAGAAGCTTTCTTT. It specifies CASPLGRARRGEAFF.

This chain connects TRBV2 to TRBJ1-2; 7 nucleotides line up with TRBD1. CDR1 is SNHLY, CDR2 FYNNEI, per germline. This CDR3 has 15 residues. Trimming removed 2 bases from V and 6 bases from J; junction bases left unmatched: 9. The CDR3 DNA is TGTGCCAGCAGTGAAATCCTATTCGACAGGGATGGCTACACCTTC. Protein: CASSEILFDRDGYTF.

In regard to this clone: Relative to the germline gene, one junction end is altered; a read error may explain this. The chain uses TRBV18 and TRBJ2-7; TRBD2 might be the D (5 bases). This CDR3 has 13 residues. Per germline, CDR1 KGHSH and CDR2 LQKENI. CDR3 sequence reads: CASSPGEELVGRF. The CDR3 nucleotides read TGTGCCAGCTCACCGGGAGAGGAGCTAGTCGGCCGGTTC.

This chain links TRBV7-9 with TRBJ2-2, with a possible D match to TRBD1 (6 bases). Germline CDR1 and CDR2: SEHNR and FQNEAQ (reference sequence). V dropped 4 bases and J dropped 7 bases, with 10 bases sitting between them. This CDR3 comprises 13 residues. CDR3 loop: CASSSGASGELFF. The CDR3 DNA reads as TGTGCCAGCAGCTCAGGGGCTAGCGGGGAGCTGTTTTTT.

This clone was observed a handful of times. The J gene is TRBJ2-5, the V gene TRBV7-2; TRBD1 matches at 12 bases. CDR3 size: 14 residues. J gave up 9 bases and V 4 bases, and 6 bases lay outside the gene matches. Germline V lookup: CDR1 SGHTA, CDR2 FQGNSA. The CDR3: CASSSGTGGMAQYF. CDR3 nucleotide sequence: TGTGCCAGCAGCTCCGGGACAGGGGGCATGGCCCAGTACTTC.

V usage is TRBV29-1 and J usage is TRBJ2-5, with D perhaps matching TRBD1 (5 bases). The V end was cut by 5 bases, the J end by 7 bases, with 8 bases between. CDR1 and CDR2 from the germline V gene are SQVTM and ANQGSEA. The CDR3 has 10 residues. CDR3 residues: CSVRQGTQYF. CDR3 in DNA: TGCAGCGTTAGGCAGGGGACCCAGTACTTC. Combining the CDR3 with reference TRBV29-1 and TRBJ2-5 gives the whole variable domain SAVISQKPSRDICQRGTSLTIQCQVDSQVTMMFWYRQQPGQSLTLIATANQGSEATYESGFVIDKFPISRPNLTFSTLTVSNMSPEDSSIYLCSVRQGTQYFGPGTRLLVL.

The V gene is TRBV5-1, the J gene TRBJ1-1; 7 positions agree with TRBD1. The V segment lost 10 bases and the J segment 6 bases; nucleotides outside the gene matches: 9. The CDR3 consists of 12 residues. Germline assignment: CDR1 SGHRS and CDR2 YFSETQ. The CDR3 sequence is CAGYQGEAEAFF. The CDR3 DNA follows: TGCGCCGGATACCAGGGGGAGGCTGAAGCTTTCTTT.

The chain uses TRBV4-3 and TRBJ2-1; 8 nucleotides match TRBD1. Trimming removed 3 bases from V and 3 bases from J; junction bases left unmatched: 4. The CDR3 loop spans 15 amino acids. Germline values: CDR1 LGHNA, CDR2 YSLEER. CDR3 bases: TGCGCCAGCAGCCACCTCAGGGGGCTCTACAATGAGCAGTTCTTC. Translated, it gives CASSHLRGLYNEQFF.

The chain is built from TRBV13 and TRBJ1-2; 7 bases agree with TRBD1. CDR3 length: 15 amino acids. V gave up 4 bases and J gave up 3 bases; unmatched junction bases: 8. Looked up from germline, CDR1 is PRHDT and CDR2 is FYEKMQ (reference sequence). For the CDR3, the DNA is TGTGCCAGCAGCTCCCGGAGCAGGGGGTACTATGGCTACACCTTC. The encoded protein is CASSSRSRGYYGYTF. Complete variable domain (other parts from reference TRBV13 and TRBJ1-2): AAGVIQSPRHLIKEKRETATLKCYPIPRHDTVYWYQQGPGQDPQFLISFYEKMQSDKGSIPDRFSAQQFSDYHSELNMSSLELGDSALYFCASSSRSRGYYGYTFGSGTRLTVV.